This passage covers 27 T cell receptor beta chains from one sample sequenced in a study of cytomegalovirus exposure and HLA in healthy donors (dated by TCRdb to about 2017). Libraries were prepared through the immunoSEQ multiplex PCR assay. For the multiplex PCR, a mixture combining 60 forward primers for TCR Vbeta segments and 13 reverse primers for TCR Jbeta segments was used. TCRdb stores this immuneACCESS table with in-frame sequences only. Part of the clones is absent; in the studies checked, under half of the shortfall reflects unresolved V genes, and no reason is known for the rest. Across this sample there are about 140,000 clones, with roughly three quarters seen only once. The ten biggest clones cover approximately 15% of the sample. Sequencing was done on a sample of PBMCs. The receptor source for this set is a woman aged 40 to 55 in good health and CMV-seronegative.

The chain employs TRBV6-5 and TRBJ1-3, with D perhaps matching TRBD1 (6 bases). V shed 10 bases and J shed 4 bases, with 17 bases lying between them. Per the germline V gene, CDR1 is MNHEY and CDR2 is SVGAGI. This CDR3 comprises 14 residues. The chain's CDR3 is CATRPGTLGNTIYF. CDR3 DNA sequence: TGTGCCACCCGGCCCGGGACACTCGGAAACACCATATATTTT.

V usage is TRBV11-2 and J usage is TRBJ2-3; the D is unclear. V gave up 1 base and J gave up 2 bases, with 10 bases separating them. Germline V gene sequence: CDR1 SGHAT, CDR2 FQNNGV. This CDR3 is 15 amino acids long. CDR3 DNA sequence: TGTGCCAGCAGCTTAGGGGCCTCCCACACAGATACGCAGTATTTT. Protein: CASSLGASHTDTQYF.

The rearrangement uses TRBV5-4 and TRBJ1-2; D is uncertain. Germline loops: CDR1 SGHNT, CDR2 YYREEE (reference sequence). The CDR3 runs to 12 residues. Trimming removed 4 bases from V and 4 bases from J, with 8 bases in between. The CDR3 DNA is TGTGCCAGCAGCCTAGAGACCTATGGCTACACCTTC. Protein sequence: CASSLETYGYTF.

The CDR3 region is CASSPGQGYIYGYTF. The CDR3 nucleotides are TGTGCCAGCAGTCCGGGGCAGGGGTATATCTATGGCTACACCTTC. The chain carries TRBV27 and TRBJ1-2, with D perhaps TRBD1 (6 bases). Trimming cost V 5 bases and J 4 bases, with 17 bases left between them. From germline, CDR1 is MNHEY and CDR2 SMNVEV (reference sequence). The CDR3 has 15 residues.

This rearrangement joins TRBV28 to TRBJ1-2; D ambiguous. The germline V gene has CDR1 MDHEN and CDR2 SYDVKM. The CDR3 extends over 13 amino acids. Trimming removed 5 bases from V and 7 bases from J, with 14 bases in between. CDR3 region: CASSESGVFGYTF. DNA for the CDR3: TGTGCCAGCAGTGAGTCCGGGGTGTTTGGCTACACCTTC.

The CDR3 sequence is CASSAGFEAYSPLHF. The CDR3 region has the DNA TGTGCCAGCAGTGCGGGGTTTGAGGCTTACTCACCCCTCCACTTT. V is TRBV2 and J is TRBJ1-6; D gene ambiguous. This CDR3 is 15 amino acids long. CDR1 and CDR2 (germline): SNHLY, FYNNEI. V lost 4 bases to trimming and J lost 10 bases, with 17 bases between them.

The genes are TRBV6-5 and TRBJ2-5; D unresolved. Germline CDR1 reads MNHEY; CDR2 reads SVGAGI. CDR3 length equals 13 residues. V lost 4 bases and J 0 bases, leaving 6 bases between the germline ends. This CDR3 is CASSSLYQETQYF. The CDR3 nucleotides are TGTGCCAGCAGTTCTCTGTACCAAGAGACCCAGTACTTC.

The V gene is TRBV9, the J gene TRBJ2-2; 10 bases line up with TRBD2. Germline values: CDR1 SGDLS, CDR2 YYNGEE. J lost 0 bases, V lost 3 bases, and 5 bases had no gene match. CDR3 length: 17 residues. The CDR3 nucleotides read TGTGCCAGCAGCGCCCGAGCGGGGGGGACGAACACCGGGGAGCTGTTTTTT. Protein product: CASSARAGGTNTGELFF.

This chain connects TRBV2 to TRBJ1-2, with D unclear. The CDR3 runs to 13 residues. The germline V and J ends were trimmed by 2 bases and 1 base, with 5 bases remaining between them. The germline gives CDR1 SNHLY, CDR2 FYNNEI. The CDR3 DNA follows: TGTGCCAGCAGTGAATACGGTAACTATGGCTACACCTTC. This sequence encodes CASSEYGNYGYTF.

The chain joins TRBV28 to TRBJ2-2, with 11 positions matching TRBD2. V lost 5 bases to trimming and J lost 4 bases; unmatched junction nucleotides: 3. The CDR3 is 15 amino acids. Per the germline V gene, CDR1 is MDHEN and CDR2 is SYDVKM. This CDR3 reads CASSTSGGGTGELFF. CDR3 DNA sequence: TGTGCCAGCAGTACTAGCGGGGGAGGCACCGGGGAGCTGTTTTTT.

The rearrangement links TRBV4-3 to TRBJ2-7; D is uncertain. This CDR3 has 14 amino acids. Germline lookup yields CDR1 LGHNA and CDR2 YSLEER. Trimming left V 0 bases short and J 3 bases short, with 9 bases between. In DNA form, the CDR3 reads TGCGCCAGCAGCCAAGATATTGCTAGCTACGAGCAGTACTTC. Protein product: CASSQDIASYEQYF.

The rearrangement uses TRBV11-2 and TRBJ2-1; the D gene is possibly TRBD2 (6 bases). This CDR3 spans 15 amino acids. Germline V gene data show CDR1 as SGHAT and CDR2 as FQNNGV. Trimming left V 0 bases short and J 3 bases short, with 9 bases between. The CDR3 loop is CASSLDPGDYNEQFF. CDR3 in DNA: TGTGCCAGCAGCTTAGACCCGGGAGACTACAATGAGCAGTTCTTC.

The gene calls are TRBV9 and TRBJ1-2; TRBD1 agrees at 7 bases. CDR3 length equals 15 residues. Losses at the gene ends were 0 bases for V and 4 bases for J; bases not matched to a gene: 6. Germline V lookup: CDR1 SGDLS, CDR2 YYNGEE. In nucleotides, the CDR3 is TGTGCCAGCAGCGTAGCCCCGACAGGGTCCTATGGCTACACCTTC. It specifies CASSVAPTGSYGYTF.

V is TRBV28 and J is TRBJ1-1, with D unclear. The CDR3 consists of 12 residues. Trimming cost V 6 bases and J 4 bases, with 9 bases left between them. CDR1 is MDHEN and CDR2 is SYDVKM in the germline V gene. For the CDR3, the DNA is TGTGCCAGCAGCGTACAGCTCACTGAAGCTTTCTTT. Translated, it gives CASSVQLTEAFF.

The chain joins TRBV27 to TRBJ2-7, with 8 bases identical to TRBD2. The CDR3 runs 14 residues. The ends lost 5 bases at V and 3 bases at J; junction bases unmatched: 6. CDR1 MNHEY and CDR2 SMNVEV come from the germline V gene (reference sequence). CDR3 in amino acids: CASSPAGDVYEQYF. DNA for the CDR3: TGTGCCAGCAGTCCAGCGGGGGATGTCTACGAGCAGTACTTC.

The chain is built from TRBV4-1 and TRBJ1-6; 7 positions match TRBD1. V trimming: 2 bases; J trimming: 5 bases; junction bases outside the gene matches: 6. This CDR3 contains 16 residues. From germline, CDR1 is MGHRA and CDR2 YSYEKL. The CDR3 sequence: CASSQPRQGHNSPLHF. The CDR3 DNA reads as TGCGCCAGCAGCCAACCTAGACAGGGTCATAATTCACCCCTCCACTTT.

This clone was detected only a few times. The chain carries TRBV7-9 and TRBJ2-7, with D possibly being TRBD1 (5 bases). The CDR3 totals 13 residues. V was clipped by 4 bases and J by 6 bases, with 13 bases between them. Germline assignment: CDR1 SEHNR and CDR2 FQNEAQ (reference sequence). CDR3 sequence: CASSSIQGGEQYF. The DNA for the CDR3 is TGTGCCAGCAGCTCGATCCAGGGTGGCGAGCAGTACTTC.

The chain links TRBV7-9 to TRBJ2-3, with D possibly TRBD2 on 6 matching bases. V was cut by 4 bases and J by 8 bases, with 10 bases left in between. The germline CDR1 and CDR2 sequences are SEHNR and FQNEAQ (reference sequence). The CDR3 extends over 12 amino acids. The CDR3 region has the DNA TGTGCCAGCAGCTGGGACTCCCTTACGCAGTATTTT. The encoded protein is CASSWDSLTQYF.

The J gene is TRBJ2-1, the V gene TRBV28, with no clear D. The V gene lost 6 bases and the J gene lost 9 bases, with 12 bases spanning the gap. The CDR3 is 12 amino acids. Germline-derived CDR1 and CDR2 are MDHEN and SYDVKM. The CDR3 sequence: CASSPSWAEQFF. CDR3 sequence (DNA): TGTGCCAGCAGCCCTTCGTGGGCTGAGCAGTTCTTC. Full variable domain (missing parts from reference TRBV28 and TRBJ2-1): DVKVTQSSRYLVKRTGEKVFLECVQDMDHENMFWYRQDPGLGLRLIYFSYDVKMKEKGDIPEGYSVSREKKERFSLILESASTNQTSMYLCASSPSWAEQFFGPGTRLTVL.

This clone was detected only a few times. The chain combines TRBV4-3 with TRBJ2-5; D possibly corresponds to TRBD2 (6 bases). V lost 4 bases to trimming and J lost 1 base, with 7 bases between them. In germline, CDR1 is LGHNA, CDR2 YSLEER. There are 13 residues in the CDR3. DNA for the CDR3: TGCGCCAGCAGCCGGGGACTCCAAGAGACCCAGTACTTC. Amino acid sequence: CASSRGLQETQYF.

The chain links TRBV27 to TRBJ1-6; 7 nucleotides align to TRBD1. Germline CDR1 and CDR2: MNHEY and SMNVEV (reference sequence). The length of the CDR3 is 14 residues. The V segment lost 7 bases and the J segment 9 bases; nucleotides outside the gene matches: 9. Here the CDR3 reads CASKRDRSTSPLHF. CDR3 nucleotide sequence: TGTGCCAGCAAACGGGACAGAAGCACTTCACCCCTCCACTTT.

V usage is TRBV6-1 and J usage is TRBJ2-1; unclear D gene. Germline values: CDR1 MNHNS, CDR2 SASEGT. The CDR3 consists of 14 residues. The germline V and J ends were trimmed by 0 bases and 0 bases, with 3 bases remaining between them. The CDR3 spells CASSEASSYNEQFF. The DNA for the CDR3 is TGTGCCAGCAGTGAAGCTAGCTCCTACAATGAGCAGTTCTTC.

The chain uses TRBV28 and TRBJ1-3; TRBD1 agrees at 9 bases. The CDR3 is made up of 19 amino acids. Per germline, CDR1 MDHEN and CDR2 SYDVKM. Germline trimming cut 5 bases from V and 2 bases from J; bases unmatched to any gene: 16. CDR3 DNA sequence: TGTGCCAGCAGTCCCAAAGTGGGGGGACAGGGTCCGGCTGGAAACACCATATATTTT. This encodes CASSPKVGGQGPAGNTIYF.

V gene TRBV2 combines with J gene TRBJ1-3, with 7 bases aligning to TRBD1. The CDR3 extends over 15 amino acids. The germline gives CDR1 SNHLY, CDR2 FYNNEI. Unmatched junction bases numbered 6, after V lost 4 bases and J lost 3 bases. CDR3 in DNA: TGTGCCAGCAGTGTACGACAGGGCAATGGAAACACCATATATTTT. Protein product: CASSVRQGNGNTIYF.

J is TRBJ2-7 and V is TRBV28; 10 bases fit TRBD1. The V gene's germline CDR1 is MDHEN and CDR2 SYDVKM. CDR3 length equals 14 residues. J was trimmed by 5 bases and V by 6 bases; bases with no gene match: 7. CDR3 amino acids: CASRDRDRGHEQYF. The CDR3 DNA sequence: TGTGCCAGCAGGGACCGGGACAGGGGCCACGAGCAGTACTTC. Filled out from reference TRBV28 and TRBJ2-7, the complete variable domain reads DVKVTQSSRYLVKRTGEKVFLECVQDMDHENMFWYRQDPGLGLRLIYFSYDVKMKEKGDIPEGYSVSREKKERFSLILESASTNQTSMYLCASRDRDRGHEQYFGPGTRLTVT.

The chain employs TRBV25-1 and TRBJ2-1; 7 nucleotides align to TRBD2. CDR1 is MGHDK, CDR2 SYGVNS, per germline. The CDR3 extends over 13 amino acids. V was clipped by 6 bases and J by 3 bases; unmatched bases: 2. The CDR3 loop is CASSGTNYNEQFF. CDR3 sequence (DNA): TGTGCCAGCAGCGGGACTAACTACAATGAGCAGTTCTTC.

The J gene is TRBJ2-1, the V gene TRBV11-3, with 15 positions matching TRBD2. V shed 4 bases and J 12 bases; nucleotides not matched to a gene: 4. The germline V gene encodes CDR1 SGHNT and CDR2 YENEEA. The CDR3 contains 14 residues. The chain's CDR3 is CASSSGTSGGPQFF. The CDR3 DNA is TGTGCCAGCAGCTCCGGGACTAGCGGGGGGCCGCAGTTCTTC.